The next 22 T cell receptor beta chains were all read from a single sample in a study of cytomegalovirus exposure and HLA in healthy donors. The PCR used 60 Vbeta and 13 Jbeta primers. Sequencing was performed with immunoSEQ multiplex PCR; in TCRdb, only in-frame clones are kept and a portion is missing. Here the sample spans some 120,000 clones, approximately 80% being singletons. Sequencing used PBMCs. Receptor source: a man aged 50 to 60 in good health and CMV-seronegative.

This clone was recorded once. The chain recombines TRBV5-6 with TRBJ1-4; no clear D. Between the trimmed V and J ends, which lost 0 bases and 6 bases, there was a span of 6 bases. The CDR3 spans 13 residues. The germline gives CDR1 SGHDT, CDR2 YYEEEE. CDR3 nucleotides: TGTGCCAGCAGCTTGGGGCCCGATGAAAAACTGTTTTTT. Its protein is CASSLGPDEKLFF.

Only a few counts were recorded for this clone. The genes are TRBV5-1 and TRBJ1-4; D unresolved. The CDR3 loop spans 14 amino acids. Germline loops: CDR1 SGHRS, CDR2 YFSETQ. V was trimmed by 4 bases and J by 5 bases, leaving 12 bases between them. The CDR3 protein is CASSPSRGNEKLFF. The DNA of the CDR3 is TGCGCCAGCAGCCCGTCGCGGGGAAATGAAAAACTGTTTTTT.

V gene TRBV29-1 combines with J gene TRBJ2-3, with no clear D. The CDR3 is 12 residues long. V dropped 2 bases and J dropped 2 bases, with 5 bases sitting between them. Per the germline V gene, CDR1 is SQVTM and CDR2 is ANQGSEA. CDR3 loop: CSVEPYTDTQYF. Written as DNA, the CDR3 is TGCAGCGTTGAACCCTACACAGATACGCAGTATTTT.

The rearrangement links TRBV5-6 to TRBJ2-3; 7 nucleotides match TRBD2. CDR1 and CDR2 (germline): SGHDT, YYEEEE. With 4 bases clipped from V and 2 bases from J, the junction kept 7 bases outside the gene matches. The CDR3 is made up of 15 amino acids. The chain's CDR3 is CASSDPSGNTDTQYF. The CDR3 bases are TGTGCCAGCAGCGACCCTAGCGGAAACACAGATACGCAGTATTTT.

The rearrangement joins TRBV9 to TRBJ2-1; 7 bases align to TRBD2. The germline CDR1 and CDR2 sequences are SGDLS and YYNGEE. The V gene end was trimmed by 7 bases and the J gene end by 2 bases; junction bases not matched to a gene: 9. CDR3 size: 15 residues. The CDR3 nucleotides are TGTGCCAGCTCCCAATCGGGGGGAACCTACAATGAGCAGTTCTTC. This encodes CASSQSGGTYNEQFF.

This clone was picked up a small number of times. The chain joins TRBV30 to TRBJ1-2; unclear D gene. CDR3 length: 12 residues. V shed 5 bases and J shed 4 bases, with 11 bases lying between them. Germline lookup yields CDR1 GTSNPN and CDR2 SVGIG (reference sequence). This CDR3 reads CAWHGRSYGYTF. As DNA, the CDR3 is TGTGCCTGGCACGGTCGGAGCTATGGCTACACCTTC.

This clone was observed a few times. The chain recombines TRBV5-1 with TRBJ2-3, with 9 bases lining up with TRBD1. The CDR3 covers 17 residues. V lost 2 bases and J lost 6; bases outside the gene matches: 13. CDR1 is SGHRS, CDR2 YFSETQ, per germline. CDR3 amino acids: CASSLNTGQGIGDTQYF. The CDR3, as DNA: TGCGCCAGCAGCTTAAACACGGGACAGGGCATTGGCGATACGCAGTATTTT.

The chain carries TRBV10-3 and TRBJ1-2; TRBD1 matches 7 bases. The CDR3 consists of 15 residues. Germline V CDR1 and CDR2: ENHRY, SYGVKD. The ends lost 4 bases at V and 3 bases at J; junction bases unmatched: 8. CDR3 nucleotides: TGTGCCATCAGTGGGGTAGGGGGCGCCGACTATGGCTACACCTTC. Translation: CAISGVGGADYGYTF.

This chain connects TRBV7-9 to TRBJ1-4; D ambiguous. Looked up from germline, CDR1 is SEHNR and CDR2 is FQNEAQ (reference sequence). CDR3 size: 16 residues. The V gene lost 4 bases and the J gene lost 7 bases, with 19 bases spanning the gap. The CDR3 region is CASSSVSGVQGEKLFF. CDR3 nucleotides: TGTGCCAGCAGCTCCGTAAGCGGGGTACAAGGTGAAAAACTGTTTTTT.

J is TRBJ2-7 and V is TRBV5-1; TRBD1 matches at 10 bases. The germline V gene has CDR1 SGHRS and CDR2 YFSETQ. V shed 1 base, J shed 2 bases, and the junction held 3 bases outside the gene matches. The CDR3 runs to 15 residues. The CDR3 here is CASSLIGTGAYEQYF. As DNA, the CDR3 is TGCGCCAGCAGCTTGATTGGGACAGGGGCCTACGAGCAGTACTTC.

To note about this clone: Compared with germline, one end of the junction differs, possibly owing to a read error. This sequence joins TRBV7-9 and TRBJ1-2; weak D call: TRBD1 (6 bases). Germline V gene sequence: CDR1 SEHNR, CDR2 FQNEAQ (reference sequence). The CDR3 runs 16 residues. The CDR3 here is CSSSLSRQDLPGGYTF. The CDR3 nucleotides read TGTTCCAGCAGCTTATCTCGACAGGATCTCCCGGGGGGCTACACCTTC.

The chain joins TRBV5-4 to TRBJ2-1, with TRBD2 matching 8 bases. V shed 4 bases, J shed 9 bases, and the junction held 9 bases outside the gene matches. Per the germline V gene, CDR1 is SGHNT and CDR2 is YYREEE (reference sequence). This CDR3 region has 14 residues. CDR3 in amino acids: CASSPTPGGVEQFF. The CDR3, as DNA: TGTGCCAGCAGCCCCACTCCGGGGGGGGTTGAGCAGTTCTTC.

The chain is built from TRBV19 and TRBJ2-5, with 7 bases identical to TRBD2. J gave up 4 bases and V 8 bases, and 7 bases lay outside the gene matches. The germline CDR1 and CDR2 sequences are LNHDA and SQIVND (reference sequence). CDR3 length equals 13 residues. The CDR3 sequence: CASLGSGGETQYF. For the CDR3, the DNA is TGTGCCAGTCTCGGATCGGGGGGAGAGACCCAGTACTTC.

This rearrangement joins TRBV6-1 to TRBJ1-1; D is unclear. Trimming left V 8 bases short and J 1 base short, with 17 bases between. Germline values: CDR1 MNHNS, CDR2 SASEGT. CDR3 length equals 15 residues. Here the CDR3 DNA reads TGTGCCAGCTCCTCAGCGTCGGAAACGAACACTGAAGCTTTCTTT. Translating gives CASSSASETNTEAFF.

The chain links TRBV28 to TRBJ1-6; D call uncertain. V was pared by 6 bases and J by 2 bases, with 11 bases between. The CDR3 is made up of 15 amino acids. Germline lookup yields CDR1 MDHEN and CDR2 SYDVKM. DNA of the CDR3: TGTGCCAGCAGGACACGCCAGACCTATAATTCACCCCTCCACTTT. Amino acids: CASRTRQTYNSPLHF.

This rearrangement joins TRBV5-1 to TRBJ2-5, with D possibly being TRBD1 (6 bases). Germline assignment: CDR1 SGHRS and CDR2 YFSETQ. CDR3 size: 18 residues. Trimming took off 2 bases at V and 0 bases at J, with 20 bases between the two ends. The CDR3 DNA reads TGCGCCAGCAGCTTACCCCGGGACACCAAGAAGTACCAAGAGACCCAGTACTTC. It encodes CASSLPRDTKKYQETQYF.

V and J are TRBV4-1 and TRBJ1-6; D perhaps matches TRBD1 (6 bases). Germline CDR1 MGHRA, CDR2 YSYEKL. The CDR3 totals 15 residues. Trimming shortened V by 2 bases and J by 9 bases, and 14 bases separated the two germline ends. CDR3 residues: CASSQLQGFGSPLHF. The CDR3 region has the DNA TGCGCCAGCAGCCAACTACAGGGCTTTGGTTCACCCCTCCACTTT.

The CDR3 coding sequence is TGTGCCAGCCGACAGGGACCCTTCGATGAGCAGTTCTTC. This sequence encodes CASRQGPFDEQFF. This chain joins TRBV19 and TRBJ2-1, with 7 nucleotides matching TRBD1. J lost 8 bases, V lost 9 bases, and 10 bases had no gene match. Germline V CDR1 and CDR2: LNHDA, SQIVND (reference sequence). The CDR3 has 13 residues.

The V and J genes are TRBV6-5 and TRBJ1-1; 9 bases agree with TRBD1. The V segment lost 5 bases and the J segment 0 bases; nucleotides outside the gene matches: 4. The length of the CDR3 is 15 residues. The V gene's germline CDR1 is MNHEY and CDR2 SVGAGI. CDR3 DNA: TGTGCCAGCAGTCACAGGGGGCGGCTGAACACTGAAGCTTTCTTT. Its translation is CASSHRGRLNTEAFF.

V is TRBV11-3 and J is TRBJ2-5; D uncertain. V shed 1 base and J shed 5 bases, with 8 bases lying between them. Germline loops: CDR1 SGHNT, CDR2 YENEEA. CDR3 length: 13 residues. In DNA, the CDR3 is TGTGCCAGCAGCTTAGCTCCTGAGGAGACCCAGTACTTC. As protein: CASSLAPEETQYF.

With regard to this clone: Relative to the germline gene, one junction end is altered; a read error may explain this. This sample also contains other DNA sequences that code for the same CDR3. V and J are TRBV6-1 and TRBJ2-1; 14 bases fit TRBD2. CDR3 length: 15 amino acids. Germline values: CDR1 MNHNS, CDR2 SASEGT. This CDR3 is CASREGTSGGREQFF. The CDR3 nucleotides are TGTGCTAGCAGGGAAGGGACTAGCGGGGGACGTGAGCAGTTCTTC.

J is TRBJ2-1 and V is TRBV7-2, with a weak D call TRBD2 (5 bases). The CDR3 length is 15 residues. CDR1 and CDR2 from the germline V gene are SGHTA and FQGNSA. The V end was cut by 5 bases, the J end by 0 bases, with 11 bases between. In DNA form, the CDR3 reads TGTGCCAGCAGCACACGTCGGGGCTCCTACAATGAGCAGTTCTTC. This encodes CASSTRRGSYNEQFF.